This entry lists 14 T cell receptor beta chains sequenced from one sample in a study of CD8+ T cells in alopecia areata. Extracted RNA was reverse transcribed into cDNA, the sequencing template. TCRdb keeps only in-frame clones here, not all; method: immunoSEQ multiplex PCR. Among over 90,000 clones, around 59% were seen once, and the ten largest hold around 8.5%. The specimen sequenced was CD4+ T cells sorted from blood. The origin of the receptors is a human donor in good health.

This clone was detected only a few times. This chain uses TRBV25-1 with TRBJ1-4; D is ambiguous. V was clipped by 3 bases and J by 8 bases, with 16 bases between them. Germline V gene lookup returns CDR1 MGHDK and CDR2 SYGVNS. The CDR3 loop spans 15 amino acids. CDR3 DNA: TGTGCCAGCAGTGATCCTTCGGTCCCCCGGGAAAAACTGTTTTTT. Its protein product is CASSDPSVPREKLFF.

This clone was counted only a few times. The chain carries TRBV5-6 and TRBJ2-5, with D perhaps matching TRBD1 (6 bases). V was cut by 1 base and J by 0 bases, with 16 bases left in between. The CDR3 length is 17 residues. The germline V gene has CDR1 SGHDT and CDR2 YYEEEE. CDR3 DNA: TGTGCCAGCAGCTTGCGACCCCTAACAGGGAACCAAGAGACCCAGTACTTC. Encoded protein: CASSLRPLTGNQETQYF.

The gene calls are TRBV6-1 and TRBJ2-3; maybe TRBD1 (6 bases). V dropped 0 bases and J dropped 4 bases, with 11 bases sitting between them. Germline loops: CDR1 MNHNS, CDR2 SASEGT. The CDR3 loop spans 15 amino acids. Here the CDR3 reads CASSEAYTGPDTQYF. For the CDR3, the DNA is TGTGCCAGCAGTGAAGCATACACAGGGCCAGATACGCAGTATTTT.

This rearrangement joins TRBV5-1 to TRBJ2-5; possible D gene TRBD1, 6 bases. Trimming shortened V by 4 bases and J by 2 bases, and 12 bases separated the two germline ends. The germline V gene encodes CDR1 SGHRS and CDR2 YFSETQ. The CDR3 loop spans 14 amino acids. In DNA, the CDR3 is TGCGCCAGCAGCATAATGGACAGACAAGAGACCCAGTACTTC. Translating it yields CASSIMDRQETQYF.

The chain couples TRBV5-5 to TRBJ2-7; D not certain. The CDR3 length is 12 residues. Between the trimmed V and J ends, which lost 3 bases and 7 bases, there was a span of 11 bases. Germline V CDR1 and CDR2: SGHKS, YYEKEE (reference sequence). CDR3 residues: CASSYSGGEQYF. As DNA, the CDR3 is TGTGCCAGCAGCTATTCGGGTGGGGAGCAGTACTTC.

The V and J genes are TRBV29-1 and TRBJ2-3; a weak D match, TRBD2 (6 bases). CDR1 is SQVTM and CDR2 is ANQGSEA in the germline V gene. The CDR3 is made up of 14 amino acids. Trimming removed 1 base at V and 3 bases at J, with 11 bases between. CDR3 protein: CSVEATGATDTQYF. CDR3 sequence (DNA): TGCAGCGTTGAAGCGACGGGAGCGACAGATACGCAGTATTTT.

The CDR3 bases are TGTGCCAGCAGTTTATCGGGGTTAGTAAGTGGCTACACCTTC. Translated, it gives CASSLSGLVSGYTF. The chain uses TRBV27 and TRBJ1-2; D is ambiguous. This CDR3 contains 14 residues. CDR1 MNHEY and CDR2 SMNVEV come from the germline V gene (reference sequence). V lost 0 bases and J lost 7, with 12 bases in between.

This clone appeared a few times. The J gene is TRBJ1-1, the V gene TRBV29-1; D gene unclear. CDR1 SQVTM and CDR2 ANQGSEA come from the germline V gene. V was clipped by 4 bases and J by 1 base, with 13 bases between them. The CDR3 is made up of 14 amino acids. Written as DNA, the CDR3 is TGCAGCGTTGGCGATCACGGCAAGAACACTGAAGCTTTCTTT. Translating gives CSVGDHGKNTEAFF. The variable domain in full, completed from reference TRBV29-1 and TRBJ1-1, reads SAVISQKPSRDICQRGTSLTIQCQVDSQVTMMFWYRQQPGQSLTLIATANQGSEATYESGFVIDKFPISRPNLTFSTLTVSNMSPEDSSIYLCSVGDHGKNTEAFFGQGTRLTVV.

The V and J genes are TRBV5-4 and TRBJ2-5; D is uncertain. CDR1 SGHNT and CDR2 YYREEE come from the germline V gene (reference sequence). Trimming cost V 4 bases and J 2 bases, with 3 bases left between them. CDR3 length: 11 amino acids. The CDR3 loop is CASSGQETQYF. The CDR3 DNA follows: TGTGCCAGCAGCGGACAAGAGACCCAGTACTTC.

The rearrangement uses TRBV27 and TRBJ2-7; 8 bases align to TRBD2. Germline CDR1 MNHEY, CDR2 SMNVEV (reference sequence). V lost 2 bases to trimming and J lost 2 bases; unmatched junction nucleotides: 2. This CDR3 comprises 14 residues. For the CDR3, the DNA is TGTGCCAGCAGTTTAGGCGGGGGGCCCTACGAGCAGTACTTC. This encodes CASSLGGGPYEQYF.

The chain recombines TRBV5-8 with TRBJ1-2, with 7 positions matching TRBD1. This CDR3 comprises 16 residues. V shed 1 base, J shed 4 bases, and the junction held 10 bases outside the gene matches. The germline V gene encodes CDR1 SGHTS and CDR2 YDEGEE. The CDR3 is CASSLPLHWDSYGYTF. CDR3 DNA: TGTGCCAGCAGCTTGCCCTTACATTGGGACAGCTATGGCTACACCTTC. Drawing the rest from reference TRBV5-8 and TRBJ1-2, the complete variable domain is EAGVTQSPTHLIKTRGQQATLRCSPISGHTSVYWYQQALGLGLQFLLWYDEGEERNRGNFPPRFSGRQFPNYSSELNVNALELEDSALYLCASSLPLHWDSYGYTFGSGTRLTVV.

The CDR3 nucleotides are TGCAGCGTTTGTTTTTCGACTAGCGGGAGTTATCAAGAGACCCAGTACTTC. Its protein is CSVCFSTSGSYQETQYF. The J gene is TRBJ2-5, the V gene TRBV29-1; 12 bases match TRBD2. CDR1 and CDR2 (germline): SQVTM, ANQGSEA. The trim removed 5 bases at V and 2 bases at J, leaving 12 bases unmatched. The CDR3 contains 17 residues.

The chain is built from TRBV6-6 and TRBJ1-6; 10 bases map to TRBD1. Looked up from germline, CDR1 is MNHNY and CDR2 is SVGAGI (reference sequence). J lost 13 bases, V lost 6 bases, and 9 bases had no gene match. The CDR3 is 14 amino acids. Written as DNA, the CDR3 is TGTGCCAGCAGGTTGGGGACAGGGGCTATTCCCCTCCACTTT. Amino acids: CASRLGTGAIPLHF.

The J gene is TRBJ2-5, the V gene TRBV7-9, with D perhaps assigned TRBD1 or TRBD2 (5 bases each). The CDR3 is 15 amino acids. Per the germline V gene, CDR1 is SEHNR and CDR2 is FQNEAQ (reference sequence). Trimming removed 1 base at V and 3 bases at J, with 12 bases between. The CDR3 is CASSLGPLGEETQYF. The CDR3 DNA reads TGTGCCAGCAGCTTAGGGCCACTGGGGGAAGAGACCCAGTACTTC.